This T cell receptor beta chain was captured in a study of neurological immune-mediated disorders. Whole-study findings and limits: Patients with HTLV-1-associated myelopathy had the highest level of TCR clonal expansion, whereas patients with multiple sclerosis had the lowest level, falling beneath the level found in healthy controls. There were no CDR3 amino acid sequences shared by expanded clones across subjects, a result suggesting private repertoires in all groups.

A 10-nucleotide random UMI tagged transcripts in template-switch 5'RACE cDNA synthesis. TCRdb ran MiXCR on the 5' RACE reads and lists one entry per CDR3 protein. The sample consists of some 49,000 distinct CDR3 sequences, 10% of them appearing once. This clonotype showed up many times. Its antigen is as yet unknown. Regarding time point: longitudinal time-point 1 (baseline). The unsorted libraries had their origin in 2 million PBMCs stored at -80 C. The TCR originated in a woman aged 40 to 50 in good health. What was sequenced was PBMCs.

The CDR3 region is CAISESWGTDTQYF. As DNA, the CDR3 is TGTGCCATCAGTGAGTCTTGGGGCACAGATACGCAGTATTTT. The chain is built from TRBV10-3 and TRBJ2-3; D remains ambiguous. Trimming stripped 0 bases from V and 1 base from J, with 5 bases between. The CDR3 consists of 14 residues. Germline V gene lookup returns CDR1 ENHRY and CDR2 SYGVKD.